The T cell receptor beta chain under discussion was sequenced for a study of OX40 agonist ivuxolimab in advanced cancers. Study-level information: In this trial design, patients received ivuxolimab intravenously at 0.01 to 10 mg/kg every 2 weeks.

Repertoires were generated with immunoSEQ multiplex PCR, while TCRdb's copy carries only in-frame clones and drops some. The table lists about 50,000 clones, roughly 84% of them singletons, with around 0.6% in the top ten. Broader study findings: In the 0.1-3.0 mg/kg groups, partial responders showed among the lowest expansion. Nonresponders, in some cases, also had low normalized T-cell clonal expansion. Averaging showed that CD8+ T cells had more expanded clones than CD4+ did.

With regard to this clone: Its target is not known.

The TCR originated in an adult with an advanced solid tumor such as melanoma, head and neck, liver or kidney cancer. The source was CD4+ or CD8+ T cells sorted from blood, collected in a trial of the OX40 agonist ivuxolimab.

CDR3 amino acids: CASREIAGEADTQYF. CDR3 nucleotides: TGCGCCAGCAGGGAAATAGCGGGAGAGGCAGATACGCAGTATTTT. The chain uses TRBV5-1 and TRBJ2-3; TRBD2 agrees at 9 bases. The trim removed 5 bases at V and 4 bases at J, leaving 8 bases unmatched. Germline CDR1 reads SGHRS; CDR2 reads YFSETQ. The CDR3 runs 15 residues.